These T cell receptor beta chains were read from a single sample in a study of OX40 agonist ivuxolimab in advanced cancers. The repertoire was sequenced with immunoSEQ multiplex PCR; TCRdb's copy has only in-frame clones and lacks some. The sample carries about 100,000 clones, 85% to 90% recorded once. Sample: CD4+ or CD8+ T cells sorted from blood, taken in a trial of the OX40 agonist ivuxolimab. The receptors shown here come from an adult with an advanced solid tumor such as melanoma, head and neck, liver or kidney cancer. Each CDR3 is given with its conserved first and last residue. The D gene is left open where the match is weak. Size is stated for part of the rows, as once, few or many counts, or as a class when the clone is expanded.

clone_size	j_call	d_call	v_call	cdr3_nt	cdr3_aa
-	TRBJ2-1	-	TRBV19	TGTGCCAGTAATAGGCTAGTTTATCCAGATGAGCAGTTCTTC	CASNRLVYPDEQFF
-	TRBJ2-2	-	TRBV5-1	TGCGCCAGCAGCTTGACCGCCGCGAACACCGGGGAGCTGTTTTTT	CASSLTAANTGELFF
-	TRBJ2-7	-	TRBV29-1	TGCAGCGTTGTAGGCCTCTTCTCCTACGAGCAGTACTTC	CSVVGLFSYEQYF
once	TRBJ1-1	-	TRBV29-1	TGCAGCGTCGATAGGGGCAACACTGAAGCTTTCTTT	CSVDRGNTEAFF
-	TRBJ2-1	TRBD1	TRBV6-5	TGTGCCAGCAGTTACTGGGCCCGACAGGGTACTGATGAGCAGTTCTTC	CASSYWARQGTDEQFF
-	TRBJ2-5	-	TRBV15	TGTGCCACCAGCAGAGATTGGGGAAGAGAGACCCAGTACTTC	CATSRDWGRETQYF
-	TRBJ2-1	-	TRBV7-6	TGTGCCAGCAGCTTAGAGCCCAGAGTCCAGGGTACGAATGAGCAGTTCTTC	CASSLEPRVQGTNEQFF
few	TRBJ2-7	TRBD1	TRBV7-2	TGTGCCAGCAGCCCGGACAGGGGTGGGGAGCAGTACTTC	CASSPDRGGEQYF
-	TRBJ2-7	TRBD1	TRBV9	TGTGCCAGCAGCGTAGACCCGGGACAGGGTCCGGCCGAGCAGTACTTC	CASSVDPGQGPAEQYF
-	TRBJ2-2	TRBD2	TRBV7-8	TGTGCCAGCAGCCAAAATAGCGGGGGGGCCACCGGGGAGCTGTTTTTT	CASSQNSGGATGELFF